This record concerns one T cell receptor (beta chain) sequence. These data belong to a study of metastatic and nonmetastatic thyroid tumors. Germline loops: CDR1 SNHLY, CDR2 FYNNEI. Trimming left V 3 bases short and J 8 bases short, with 10 bases between. The length of the CDR3 is 12 residues. Every patient was untreated before thyroid surgery. Authors' methods: Clinicopathological groups supplied CDR3 differences that were used to build a distant-metastasis classifier for papillary thyroid cancer. TCRdb re-processed the PCR reads through MiXCR. The V and J calls were not made by the authors but by TCRdb's processing. The sample consists of roughly 34,000 clones, under 40% of them appearing once.

Sample: tumor tissue. This sequence joins TRBV2 and TRBJ1-2; D remains unclear. This receptor was taken from a female donor with papillary thyroid cancer or a benign thyroid nodule (not recorded which). Some clones in this sample may be carry-over from other donors' samples. DNA of the CDR3: TGTGCCAGCAGTGATCTAAGAGGCGGCTACACCTTC. This encodes CASSDLRGGYTF.